The clone carrying this T cell receptor (beta chain) was counted between two and nine times. Antigen: not known. Following extraction, RNA underwent reverse transcription to cDNA, which served as the sequencing template. Libraries were prepared by immunoSEQ multiplex PCR; TCRdb keeps only in-frame clonotypes and omits some of them. The sample gives some 190,000 clones, roughly 60% of which show up once; just over 1% is in the top ten. The data were taken from a study of CD8+ T cells in alopecia areata. The wider study: It was oral tofacitinib, at 5 to 10 mg twice daily, that treated patients received. Study conclusions and caveats: One nonresponder leaves baseline CD8+ expansion's link to response uncertain.

The length of the CDR3 is 13 residues. Looked up from germline, CDR1 is SNHLY and CDR2 is FYNNEI. V lost 4 bases, J lost 5 bases, and 11 bases lay in between. The treatment denotes: oral pan-JAK inhibitor, 5-10 mg twice daily. Researchers gathered lesional scalp punch biopsies and peripheral blood from patients with alopecia areata. Sequencing was performed on CD4+ T cells sorted from blood, taken at week 24, from a patient treated with tofacitinib. This chain uses TRBV2 with TRBJ2-5; D gene unclear. This sequence was found in a human donor with alopecia areata. CDR3 region: CASSVREGETQYF. The CDR3 DNA sequence: TGTGCCAGCAGTGTACGCGAAGGGGAGACCCAGTACTTC.